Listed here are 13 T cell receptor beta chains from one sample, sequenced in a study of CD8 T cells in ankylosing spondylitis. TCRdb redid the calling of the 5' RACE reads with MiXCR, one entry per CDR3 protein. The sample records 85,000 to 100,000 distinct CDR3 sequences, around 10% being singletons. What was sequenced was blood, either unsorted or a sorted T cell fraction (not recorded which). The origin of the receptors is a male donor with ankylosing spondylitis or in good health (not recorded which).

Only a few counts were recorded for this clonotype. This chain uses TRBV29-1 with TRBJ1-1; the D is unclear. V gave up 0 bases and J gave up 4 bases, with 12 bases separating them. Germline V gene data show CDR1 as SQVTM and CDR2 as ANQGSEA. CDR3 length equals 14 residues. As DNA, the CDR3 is TGCAGCGTTGAAGAGGGAAGACGGTCCACTGAAGCTTTCTTT. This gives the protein CSVEEGRRSTEAFF.

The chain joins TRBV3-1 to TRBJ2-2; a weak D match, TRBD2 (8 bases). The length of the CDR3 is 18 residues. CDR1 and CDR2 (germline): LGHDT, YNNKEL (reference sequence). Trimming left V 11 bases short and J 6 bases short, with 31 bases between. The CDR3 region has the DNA TGTGCCTGCTGTTTGGGGGGGACAGTAGCGGGGCCGGCCGGGGAGCTGTTTTTT. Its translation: CACCLGGTVAGPAGELFF.

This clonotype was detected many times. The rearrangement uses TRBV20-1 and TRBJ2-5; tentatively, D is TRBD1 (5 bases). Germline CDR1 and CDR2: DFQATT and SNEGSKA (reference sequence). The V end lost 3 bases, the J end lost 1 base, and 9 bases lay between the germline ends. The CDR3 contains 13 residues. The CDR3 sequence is CSASQGSQETQYF. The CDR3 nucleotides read TGCAGTGCTAGTCAGGGCAGCCAAGAGACCCAGTACTTC.

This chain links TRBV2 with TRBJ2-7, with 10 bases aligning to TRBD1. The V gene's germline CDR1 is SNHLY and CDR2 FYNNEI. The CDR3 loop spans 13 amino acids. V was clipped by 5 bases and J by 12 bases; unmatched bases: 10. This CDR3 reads CASSKTGGWELYF. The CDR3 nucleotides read TGTGCCAGCAGTAAGACAGGGGGCTGGGAACTGTACTTC.

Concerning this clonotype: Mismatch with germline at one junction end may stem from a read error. CDR3 residues: CASSQGLVRGGAYNGQFF. For the CDR3, the DNA is TGCGCCAGCAGCCAAGGGTTAGTGCGGGGGGGCGCCTACAATGGGCAGTTCTTC. The J gene is TRBJ2-1, the V gene TRBV4-1; 9 nucleotides agree with TRBD2. There are 18 residues in the CDR3. Germline CDR1 reads MGHRA; CDR2 reads YSYEKL.

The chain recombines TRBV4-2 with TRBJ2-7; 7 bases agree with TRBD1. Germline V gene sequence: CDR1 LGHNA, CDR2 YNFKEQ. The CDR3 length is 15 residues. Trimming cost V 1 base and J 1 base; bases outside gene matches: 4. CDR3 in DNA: TGTGCCAGCAGCCAAGTGTTGACAGGGTCCTACGAGCAGTACTTC. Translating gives CASSQVLTGSYEQYF.

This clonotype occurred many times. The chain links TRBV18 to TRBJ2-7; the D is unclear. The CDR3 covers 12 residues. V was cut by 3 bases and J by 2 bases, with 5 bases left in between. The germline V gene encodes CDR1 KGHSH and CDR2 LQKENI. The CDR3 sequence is CASSPNAYEQYF. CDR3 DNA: TGTGCCAGCTCACCGAATGCCTACGAGCAGTACTTC.

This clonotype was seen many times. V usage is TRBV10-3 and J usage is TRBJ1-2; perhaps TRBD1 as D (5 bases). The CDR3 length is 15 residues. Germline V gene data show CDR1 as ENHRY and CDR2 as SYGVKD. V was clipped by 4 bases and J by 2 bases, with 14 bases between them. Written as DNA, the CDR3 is TGTGCCATCAGTGGGGGGGATCGGGACAACTATGGCTACACCTTC. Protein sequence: CAISGGDRDNYGYTF.

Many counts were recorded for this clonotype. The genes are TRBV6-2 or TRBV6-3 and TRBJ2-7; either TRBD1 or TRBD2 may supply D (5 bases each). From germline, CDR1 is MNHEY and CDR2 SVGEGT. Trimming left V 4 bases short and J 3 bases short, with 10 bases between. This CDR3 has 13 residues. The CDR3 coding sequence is TGTGCCAGCAGTTGGGACCCTGGCTACGAGCAGTACTTC. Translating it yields CASSWDPGYEQYF.

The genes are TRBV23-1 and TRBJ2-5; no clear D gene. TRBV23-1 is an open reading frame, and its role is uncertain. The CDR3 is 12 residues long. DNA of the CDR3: TGCGGGATCGTAGTGGCACAAGAGACCCAGTACTTC. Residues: CGIVVAQETQYF.

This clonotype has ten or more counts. The CDR3 protein is CASRPGTDRFTDTQYF. DNA for the CDR3: TGCGCCAGCAGACCCGGGACAGATAGATTTACAGATACGCAGTATTTT. This chain connects TRBV4-1 to TRBJ2-3, with 7 bases aligning to TRBD1. Trimming removed 6 bases from V and 3 bases from J; junction bases left unmatched: 12. The CDR3 is 16 residues long. The germline gives CDR1 MGHRA, CDR2 YSYEKL.

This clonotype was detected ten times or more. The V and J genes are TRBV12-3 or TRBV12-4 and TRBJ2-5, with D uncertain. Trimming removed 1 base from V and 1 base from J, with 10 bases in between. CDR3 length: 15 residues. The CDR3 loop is CASSLGAIPQETQYF. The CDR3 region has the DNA TGTGCCAGCAGTTTAGGGGCGATACCCCAAGAGACCCAGTACTTC.

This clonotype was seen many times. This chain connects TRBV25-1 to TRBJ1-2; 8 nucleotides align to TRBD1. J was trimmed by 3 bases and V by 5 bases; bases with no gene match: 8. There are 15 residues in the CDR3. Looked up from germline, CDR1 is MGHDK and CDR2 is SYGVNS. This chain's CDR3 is CASSRSPGGDYGYTF. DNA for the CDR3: TGTGCCAGCAGTAGAAGTCCAGGGGGCGACTATGGCTACACCTTC.